This T cell receptor (beta chain) was captured in a study of OX40 agonist ivuxolimab in advanced cancers. Whole-study context: Of mixed ages from about 20 to 80 and averaging about 56 years, the group was approximately 80% male.

Sequencing used immunoSEQ multiplex PCR; TCRdb keeps in-frame clones, though not all of them. Among approximately 80,000 clones listed, roughly 84% were seen once. There are 15 residues in the CDR3. The trim removed 3 bases at V and 4 bases at J, leaving 5 bases unmatched. The germline V gene has CDR1 MNHEY and CDR2 SVGAGI. In this sample, this clone turned up once. Blood sampling was done at baseline, cycle 4 day 1, and cycle 7 day 1. This chain links TRBV6-5 with TRBJ1-4; 7 bases are a match to TRBD1. The sample here was CD4+ or CD8+ T cells sorted from blood, taken in a trial of the OX40 agonist ivuxolimab. This receptor was taken from an adult with an advanced solid tumor such as melanoma, head and neck, liver or kidney cancer. DNA for the CDR3: TGTGCCAGCAGTTATGGGGGACAGCTTAATGAAAAACTGTTTTTT. This gives the protein CASSYGGQLNEKLFF.